Shown below are 11 T cell receptor beta chains from a single sample sequenced in a study of CD8+CD57+ T cells in acquired aplastic anemia. Genomic DNA provided the template from which TCR beta VDJ and CDR3 profiles were obtained. TCRdb ran MiXCR on the reads and lists one entry per CDR3 protein. The sample yields around 250,000 distinct CDR3 sequences, around 60% seen once. Sample: sorted CD4+, CD8+, or CD8+CD57+ T cells (not recorded which) from PBMCs. These receptors all come from a human donor with severe aplastic anemia or a healthy control (not recorded which).

The CDR3 is CSVEFTYNEQFF. In DNA, the CDR3 is TGCAGCGTTGAATTCACCTACAATGAGCAGTTCTTC. V usage is TRBV29-1 and J usage is TRBJ2-1; D call uncertain. Trimming cost V 2 bases and J 2 bases, with 4 bases left between them. Germline-derived CDR1 and CDR2 are SQVTM and ANQGSEA. CDR3 length: 12 amino acids.

The rearrangement links TRBV5-1 to TRBJ2-2; D might be TRBD1 or TRBD2, each matching 5 bases. CDR1 is SGHRS and CDR2 is YFSETQ in the germline V gene. This CDR3 region has 17 residues. V gave up 5 bases and J gave up 2 bases, with 19 bases separating them. CDR3 protein: CASRAGILGGNTGELFF. CDR3 bases: TGCGCCAGCAGAGCCGGGATACTTGGGGGAAACACCGGGGAGCTGTTTTTT.

Details on this clonotype: Compared with germline, one end of the junction differs, possibly owing to a read error. This chain connects TRBV19 to TRBJ2-3, with 7 bases lining up with TRBD2. Germline CDR1 is LNHDA and CDR2 is SQIVND (reference sequence). The CDR3 extends over 15 amino acids. CDR3 sequence (DNA): TGTGCCAGTAGTATTGGGAGGGAAAACACAGATACCCAGTATTTT. This sequence encodes CASSIGRENTDTQYF.

This clonotype was observed many times. J is TRBJ1-2 and V is TRBV14, with D uncertain. With 1 base removed from V and 3 bases from J, the gap between germline ends came to 12 bases. There are 15 residues in the CDR3. Germline assignment: CDR1 SGHDN and CDR2 FVKESK. This CDR3 reads CASSQGERPYYGYTF. CDR3 bases: TGTGCCAGCAGCCAAGGGGAACGTCCTTACTATGGCTACACCTTC.

CDR3 nucleotide sequence: TGTGCCAGCAGTTACTCGACGGGGGTCACAGATACGCAGTATTTT. Protein product: CASSYSTGVTDTQYF. J is TRBJ2-3 and V is TRBV6-5; D may be TRBD2 (6 bases). The CDR3 extends over 15 amino acids. Germline V gene lookup returns CDR1 MNHEY and CDR2 SVGAGI. V was clipped by 0 bases and J by 2 bases, with 9 bases between them.

The chain combines TRBV24-1 with TRBJ1-5; D is perhaps TRBD1 (5 bases). CDR1 is KGHDR and CDR2 is SFDVKD in the germline V gene. The CDR3 loop spans 16 amino acids. V lost 4 bases and J lost 8, with 20 bases in between. This CDR3 is CATSEASGGGNEPQHF. The CDR3 region has the DNA TGTGCCACCAGTGAAGCTAGCGGGGGTGGAAATGAGCCCCAGCATTTT.

This clonotype showed up many times. V gene TRBV5-6 combines with J gene TRBJ1-4; maybe TRBD1 (6 bases). V was cut by 4 bases and J by 0 bases, with 10 bases left in between. Germline lookup yields CDR1 SGHDT and CDR2 YYEEEE. CDR3 length: 15 amino acids. As DNA, the CDR3 is TGTGCCAGCAGCGCCGACAGGACAACTAATGAAAAACTGTTTTTT. Protein product: CASSADRTTNEKLFF.

The chain employs TRBV7-8 and TRBJ1-2; D is perhaps TRBD1 (5 bases). Trimming left V 5 bases short and J 5 bases short, with 18 bases between. The CDR3 is 15 amino acids. Looked up from germline, CDR1 is SGHVS and CDR2 is FQNEAQ. The CDR3 bases are TGTGCCAGCAGCCACAAAAAGGGGCCCCCATATGGCTACACCTTC. Translated: CASSHKKGPPYGYTF.

V usage is TRBV15 and J usage is TRBJ2-7; either TRBD1 or TRBD2 may supply D (5 bases each). Deletions cut 8 bases from V and 1 base from J, with 12 bases between. Germline CDR1 reads LNHNV; CDR2 reads YYDKDF (reference sequence). This CDR3 has 13 residues. CDR3 nucleotides: TGTGCCACCTCTAGAGGGGTGTCCTACGAGCAGTACTTC. Protein: CATSRGVSYEQYF.

The gene calls are TRBV6-5 and TRBJ2-7, with D perhaps TRBD2 (5 bases). The germline gives CDR1 MNHEY, CDR2 SVGAGI. V was trimmed by 5 bases and J by 7 bases, leaving 12 bases between them. The CDR3 runs 12 residues. In nucleotides, the CDR3 is TGTGCCAGCAGTCGGAGTGAGCGGGAGCAGTACTTC. Translating gives CASSRSEREQYF.

This clonotype was detected many times. The chain combines TRBV12-3 or TRBV12-4 with TRBJ2-2; D gene unclear. Deletions cut 5 bases from V and 0 bases from J, with 16 bases between. The CDR3 contains 17 residues. CDR3 sequence: CASSPPRVIANTGELFF. The CDR3 DNA follows: TGTGCCAGCAGTCCCCCTCGGGTAATCGCGAACACCGGGGAGCTGTTTTTT.